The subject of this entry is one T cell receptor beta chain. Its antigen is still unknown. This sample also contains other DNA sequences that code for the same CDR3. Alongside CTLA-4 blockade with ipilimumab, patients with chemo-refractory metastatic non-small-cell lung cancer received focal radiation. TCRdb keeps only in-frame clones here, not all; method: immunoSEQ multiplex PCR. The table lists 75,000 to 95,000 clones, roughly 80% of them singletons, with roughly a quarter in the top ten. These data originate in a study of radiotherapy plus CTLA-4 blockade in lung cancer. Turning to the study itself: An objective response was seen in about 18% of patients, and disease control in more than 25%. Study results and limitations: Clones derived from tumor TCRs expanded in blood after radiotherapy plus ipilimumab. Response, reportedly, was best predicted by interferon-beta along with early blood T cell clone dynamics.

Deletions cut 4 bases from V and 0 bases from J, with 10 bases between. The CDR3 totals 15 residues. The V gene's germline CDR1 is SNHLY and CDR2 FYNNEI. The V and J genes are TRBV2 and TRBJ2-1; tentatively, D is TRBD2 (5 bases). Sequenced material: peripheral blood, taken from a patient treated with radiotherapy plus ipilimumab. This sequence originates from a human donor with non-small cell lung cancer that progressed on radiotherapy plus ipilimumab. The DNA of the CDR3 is TGTGCCAGCAGTGTAGGTGGGAGCTCCTACAATGAGCAGTTCTTC. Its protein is CASSVGGSSYNEQFF.